Below, 27 T cell receptor beta chains from the same sample are listed, as sequenced in a study of T cells in Graves' hyperthyroidism and ophthalmopathy. TCR beta CDR3 regions were amplified from RNA. HTBI primers were the set used in a first-round RT-PCR of the TCR CDR3. TCRdb reprocessed the multiplex PCR reads via MiXCR and lists one record per CDR3 protein. The sample records roughly 700,000 distinct CDR3 sequences, roughly 17% being singletons. Specimen: blood. The origin of the receptors is a man aged 45 to 65 with Graves' hyperthyroidism.

The chain links TRBV30 to TRBJ2-1; the match to TRBD2 covers 8 bases. Germline V gene sequence: CDR1 GTSNPN, CDR2 SVGIG (reference sequence). V was clipped by 3 bases and J by 9 bases; unmatched bases: 7. The CDR3 extends over 13 amino acids. The CDR3 DNA follows: TGTGCCTGGAGCGCCGGGAGGGGGGGTGAGCAGTTCTTC. It is translated as CAWSAGRGGEQFF.

In its sample, this clonotype was seen many times. V and J are TRBV28 and TRBJ1-4, with D perhaps TRBD1 (5 bases). Per the germline V gene, CDR1 is MDHEN and CDR2 is SYDVKM. There are 11 residues in the CDR3. Trimming pared 5 bases from V and 12 bases from J, leaving 10 bases between. The CDR3 spells CASSDVGELFF. As DNA, the CDR3 is TGTGCCAGCAGTGACGTGGGGGAACTGTTTTTT.

The table lists this clonotype with many counts. The chain is built from TRBV5-1 and TRBJ2-7; 12 bases are shared with TRBD2. Germline V CDR1 and CDR2: SGHRS, YFSETQ. CDR3 length: 16 amino acids. Trimming took 4 bases from V and 1 from J; bases not matched to a gene: 6. CDR3 DNA: TGCGCCAGCAGCCGGTGGACTAGCGGGAATTCCTACGAGCAGTACTTC. As protein: CASSRWTSGNSYEQYF. The variable domain in full, with the rest retrieved from reference TRBV5-1 and TRBJ2-7, is KAGVTQTPRYLIKTRGQQVTLSCSPISGHRSVSWYQQTPGQGLQFLFEYFSETQRNKGNFPGRFSGRQFSNSRSEMNVSTLELGDSALYLCASSRWTSGNSYEQYFGPGTRLTVT.

The sample holds many counts of this clonotype. The rearrangement uses TRBV27 and TRBJ2-7; D is unclear. The germline CDR1 and CDR2 sequences are MNHEY and SMNVEV (reference sequence). The CDR3 runs to 12 residues. Trimming removed 8 bases at V and 2 bases at J, with 10 bases between. This CDR3 reads CASGAFAYEQYF. The CDR3 DNA sequence: TGTGCCAGCGGCGCCTTCGCCTACGAGCAGTACTTC.

The chain has TRBV27 and TRBJ2-4; D is perhaps TRBD1 or TRBD2 (6 bases each). This CDR3 contains 15 residues. Germline assignment: CDR1 MNHEY and CDR2 SMNVEV (reference sequence). Trimming shortened V by 10 bases and J by 1 base, and 17 bases separated the two germline ends. This CDR3 reads CATRGGGGAKNIQYF. The CDR3 DNA follows: TGTGCCACCCGAGGAGGGGGTGGTGCCAAAAACATTCAGTACTTC.

The chain recombines TRBV14 with TRBJ2-3; no reliable D call. Germline V lookup: CDR1 SGHDN, CDR2 FVKESK. This CDR3 spans 15 amino acids. Trimming shortened V by 4 bases and J by 4 bases, and 15 bases separated the two germline ends. CDR3 coding DNA: TGTGCCAGCAGCCGAGCGTTTCGAGGAGCAGATACGCAGTATTTT. Translating gives CASSRAFRGADTQYF.

The genes are TRBV6-1 and TRBJ1-6; 8 bases fit TRBD1. V dropped 0 bases and J dropped 6; count of bases not matched to a gene: 10. CDR1 and CDR2 from the germline V gene are MNHNS and SASEGT. The CDR3 runs to 18 residues. The CDR3 region has the DNA TGTGCCAGCAGTGAAGCGCAGTTTAGGACAGGGATTAATTCACCCCTCCACTTT. Amino acid sequence: CASSEAQFRTGINSPLHF.

This clonotype was seen more than once but under ten times. V usage is TRBV7-2 and J usage is TRBJ1-1; TRBD1 matches at 7 bases. This CDR3 has 14 amino acids. After removal of 5 bases from V and 3 bases from J, the junction contained 6 bases not matched to a gene. The V gene's germline CDR1 is SGHTA and CDR2 FQGNSA. CDR3: CASSKTGWDTEAFF. The CDR3 DNA reads as TGTGCCAGCAGCAAGACAGGGTGGGACACTGAAGCTTTCTTT.

Comment on this clonotype: One base away lies a much larger clone, so this may be a sequencing read error. The chain uses TRBV6-1 and TRBJ2-3; 14 positions agree with TRBD2. The germline gives CDR1 MNHNS, CDR2 SASEGT. CDR3 size: 16 residues. CDR3: CASSTPTSGRVDTQCF. CDR3 DNA sequence: TGTGCCAGCAGTACACCGACTAGCGGGAGGGTAGATACGCAGTGTTTT.

This clonotype has a count of ten or more. The chain is built from TRBV2 and TRBJ1-3; 9 bases fit TRBD1. V was clipped by 8 bases and J by 0 bases; unmatched bases: 2. The CDR3 covers 14 residues. CDR1 and CDR2 (germline): SNHLY, FYNNEI. This CDR3 reads CASVGQGSGNTIYF. CDR3 nucleotide sequence: TGTGCCAGCGTGGGACAGGGCTCTGGAAACACCATATATTTT. Looking up the rest from reference TRBV2 and TRBJ1-3 gives the full variable domain: EPEVTQTPSHQVTQMGQEVILRCVPISNHLYFYWYRQILGQKVEFLVSFYNNEISEKSEIFDDQFSVERPDGSNFTLKIRSTKLEDSAMYFCASVGQGSGNTIYFGEGSWLTVV.

This clonotype showed up just a few times. As DNA, the CDR3 is TGTGCCACCTCGAACGGGGGGCGGTCGACAGATACGCAGTATTTT. Protein product: CATSNGGRSTDTQYF. The chain is built from TRBV24-1 and TRBJ2-3; D is possibly TRBD2 (7 bases). V was clipped by 9 bases and J by 3 bases, with 18 bases between them. Germline values: CDR1 KGHDR, CDR2 SFDVKD. This CDR3 region has 15 residues.

Remarks on this clonotype: This may arise from a read error, as a much more abundant clone is one base away. This chain connects TRBV28 to TRBJ1-2, with TRBD1 matching 11 bases. The CDR3 runs 14 residues. The V gene's germline CDR1 is MDHEN and CDR2 SYDVKM. The CDR3 coding sequence is TGTGTCAGCAGTGGACAGGGGGCTCACTATGGCTACACCTTC. This translates into CVSSGQGAHYGYTF.

Concerning this clonotype: Since a much larger clone is just one base distant, this may be a read error. The rearrangement links TRBV18 to TRBJ2-1, with 7 bases fitting TRBD2. Per the germline V gene, CDR1 is KGHSH and CDR2 is LQKENI. The V gene end was trimmed by 2 bases and the J gene end by 8 bases; junction bases not matched to a gene: 9. CDR3 length: 15 amino acids. The CDR3 sequence is CASSPESSGLDEQFF. As DNA, the CDR3 is TGTGCCAGCTCACCAGAAAGTAGCGGGCTCGATGAGCAGTTCTTC.

This clonotype was counted ten times or more. The rearrangement uses TRBV2 and TRBJ1-6, with D possibly being TRBD1 (6 bases). This CDR3 has 15 residues. Per the germline V gene, CDR1 is SNHLY and CDR2 is FYNNEI. V was shortened by 5 bases and J by 7 bases, with 15 bases between the two germline ends. CDR3 region: CASSPQGGENSPLHF. CDR3 coding DNA: TGTGCCAGCAGTCCACAGGGAGGGGAGAATTCACCCCTCCACTTT.

This clonotype came up many times. This chain's CDR3 is CASSLELAGVGFF. CDR3 nucleotides: TGTGCCAGCAGCTTAGAACTAGCGGGAGTAGGGTTCTTC. V gene TRBV7-6 combines with J gene TRBJ2-1; TRBD2 matches at 11 bases. The CDR3 length is 13 residues. The V gene's germline CDR1 is SGHVS and CDR2 FNYEAQ. J lost 15 bases, V lost 1 base, and 5 bases had no gene match.

The chain couples TRBV11-1 to TRBJ2-2; 14 bases are shared with TRBD2. Germline CDR1 is SGHAT and CDR2 is FQDESV (reference sequence). Losses at the gene ends were 4 bases for V and 4 bases for J; bases not matched to a gene: 5. This CDR3 spans 17 amino acids. The CDR3 is CASSSKGLAGGTGELFF. As DNA, the CDR3 is TGTGCCAGCAGCTCCAAAGGACTAGCGGGAGGCACCGGGGAGCTGTTTTTT.

This chain connects TRBV20-1 to TRBJ1-1, with D possibly TRBD1 on 5 matching bases. Trimming pared 0 bases from V and 0 bases from J, leaving 11 bases between. This CDR3 spans 15 amino acids. The V gene's germline CDR1 is DFQATT and CDR2 SNEGSKA (reference sequence). CDR3 amino acids: CSARDQEGMNTEAFF. The CDR3 nucleotides are TGCAGTGCTAGAGATCAGGAGGGGATGAACACTGAAGCTTTCTTT.

The V call is TRBV27, the J call TRBJ2-2; D is perhaps TRBD2 (5 bases). There are 14 residues in the CDR3. Germline V CDR1 and CDR2: MNHEY, SMNVEV (reference sequence). The V end was cut by 4 bases, the J end by 1 base, with 7 bases between. The chain's CDR3 is CASSYGENTGELFF. CDR3 in DNA: TGTGCCAGCAGTTACGGGGAGAACACCGGGGAGCTGTTTTTT.

This clonotype was counted ten times or more. This chain joins TRBV6-5 and TRBJ2-7, with 7 bases that match TRBD1. V was clipped by 0 bases and J by 3 bases; unmatched bases: 11. This CDR3 region has 17 residues. The germline gives CDR1 MNHEY, CDR2 SVGAGI. The CDR3, as DNA: TGTGCCAGCAGTTACTCAATAGGGACGAGACAGGGCTACGAGCAGTACTTC. This encodes CASSYSIGTRQGYEQYF.

This clonotype has ten or more counts. The rearrangement uses TRBV12-3 or TRBV12-4 and TRBJ2-2; 8 bases are a match to TRBD2. With V trimmed by 7 bases and J by 5 bases, 3 bases remained unmatched. The CDR3 runs to 13 residues. The CDR3 nucleotides are TGTGCCAGCACCACGGGGGGGACCGGGGAGCTGTTTTTT. This codes for CASTTGGTGELFF.

The gene calls are TRBV28 and TRBJ2-1, with 7 bases identical to TRBD1. V trimming: 7 bases; J trimming: 4 bases; junction bases outside the gene matches: 4. Per germline, CDR1 MDHEN and CDR2 SYDVKM. The CDR3 has 13 amino acids. CDR3 loop: CASIDRVYNEQFF. The CDR3 region has the DNA TGTGCCAGCATCGACAGGGTTTACAATGAGCAGTTCTTC.

This clonotype has a count of ten or more. This chain joins TRBV6-1 and TRBJ1-6; 9 nucleotides agree with TRBD1. The CDR3 loop spans 15 amino acids. Germline V gene lookup returns CDR1 MNHNS and CDR2 SASEGT. V shed 5 bases, J shed 8 bases, and the junction held 7 bases outside the gene matches. CDR3 region: CASSSSGTGYSPLHF. The CDR3 nucleotides read TGTGCCAGCAGTTCTTCCGGGACAGGGTATTCACCCCTCCACTTT.

This clonotype appeared many times. CDR3 bases: TGTGCCAGCAGTTTAACAGTCGCAGCCGTCGGCAATCAGCCCCAGCATTTT. Protein sequence: CASSLTVAAVGNQPQHF. The chain joins TRBV27 to TRBJ1-5; D unresolved. The CDR3 runs to 17 residues. CDR1 is MNHEY, CDR2 SMNVEV, per germline (reference sequence). Trimming took 2 bases from V and 2 from J, leaving 16 bases between them.

This clonotype was observed many times. This sequence joins TRBV12-5 and TRBJ2-3, with a possible D match to TRBD1 (5 bases). CDR1 and CDR2 from the germline V gene are LGHNT and FRNRAP. This CDR3 is built from 13 residues. Trimming took off 3 bases at V and 9 bases at J, with 13 bases between the two ends. The CDR3 reads CASGFQGLNTQYF. The CDR3 DNA reads as TGTGCTAGTGGTTTCCAGGGTTTGAACACGCAGTATTTT.

This clonotype was recorded a few times. The chain is built from TRBV6-5 and TRBJ2-7; no clear D. Germline loops: CDR1 MNHEY, CDR2 SVGAGI. Trimming removed 2 bases at V and 3 bases at J, with 11 bases between. This CDR3 spans 14 amino acids. As DNA, the CDR3 is TGTGCCAGCAGTTACGGTAGAGGAGTCTACGAGCAGTACTTC. It encodes CASSYGRGVYEQYF.

This clonotype was picked up a small number of times. This chain joins TRBV29-1 and TRBJ1-5; no definite D call. The CDR3 totals 13 residues. CDR1 and CDR2 from the germline V gene are SQVTM and ANQGSEA. Deletions cut 4 bases from V and 2 bases from J, with 9 bases between. The CDR3 DNA is TGCAGCGTTGGGTGGGGTGGCAATCAGCCCCAGCATTTT. Translated, it gives CSVGWGGNQPQHF.

The CDR3 DNA reads as TGTGCCAGCAGCCAAATTGGGCACTCCGAGCAGTACTTC. Its translation is CASSQIGHSEQYF. This chain uses TRBV3-1 with TRBJ2-7, with no clear D. Germline CDR1 is LGHDT and CDR2 is YNNKEL (reference sequence). The CDR3 sequence is 13 residues long. The V end lost 2 bases, the J end lost 6 bases, and 11 bases lay between the germline ends.